This TCR beta chain was sequenced for a study of breast tumors, draining lymph nodes, adjacent tissues. General study results and limits: Tumor and nontumor repertoires were significantly more similar in luminal-like than in basal-like breast cancer. Findings are consistent with lymph node origin and intratumoral expansion of most tumor T cells. That most tumor T cells come from lymph nodes remained unproven.

The CDR3 is made up of 16 amino acids. Germline V CDR1 and CDR2: SNHLY, FYNNEI. V was pared by 3 bases and J by 5 bases, with 19 bases between. Via MiXCR, TCRdb re-called the multiplex PCR reads, giving one row per CDR3 protein. This table holds about 170,000 distinct CDR3 sequences, 25% to 40% found once. This clonotype came up once. Its antigen is not identified. The lymph nodes were axillary draining lymph nodes from breast cancer patients. The source of this sequence is a female donor with breast cancer. Some clones in this sample may be carry-over from other donors' samples. The rearrangement links TRBV2 to TRBJ2-5; possibly TRBD1 or TRBD2 for D (5 bases each). Material for sequencing was axillary lymph node tissue. The CDR3, as DNA: TGTGCCAGCAGTGATGGCCCTCGGGGCGGACGGGAGACCCAGTACTTC. It specifies CASSDGPRGGRETQYF.